This section outlines one TCR beta chain sequence together with its context. These data originate in a study of blood T cell repertoires in COVID-19. Study overall: Donors in the United States, Italy and Spain gave samples during acute or convalescent COVID-19. T cells, B-cell-depleted T cells, or PBMCs provided the cDNA or gDNA that served as material.

In the authors' methods: Reference gene primer amplification in the assay estimated nucleated cell counts. Using immunoSEQ multiplex PCR, the repertoire was profiled, and TCRdb retains in-frame clones only, with some absent. Clone size and the V and J calls come from that table; the DNA yielded D and trimming. The sample yields fewer than 70,000 clones, roughly nine tenths seen once. The source of this sequence is a woman in her 70s with active COVID-19. Sequenced input: peripheral blood.

For the CDR3, the DNA is TGTGCCAGCAGATTGGGACAGGGTGCAGATACGCAGTATTTT. Translated: CASRLGQGADTQYF. The J gene is TRBJ2-3, the V gene TRBV28; 9 nucleotides line up with TRBD1. The junction had 5 bases not matched to a gene; V was cut back by 6 bases and J by 4 bases. The CDR3 is 14 residues long. Germline CDR1 reads MDHEN; CDR2 reads SYDVKM.